This TCR beta chain was sequenced for a study of human T cells and chemical hapten exposure. About the research overall: Across the whole study, which lasted around 25 weeks, patients were given diphenylcyclopropenone on the scalp once a week. Mainly, slight library volume differences in the pool made TCR yields vary.

Trimming left V 0 bases short and J 4 bases short, with 9 bases between. The CDR3 is 15 amino acids. Looked up from germline, CDR1 is LGHDT and CDR2 is YNNKEL (reference sequence). Attachment of unique molecular identifiers to individual cDNA molecules was performed in the library. As handled by the study authors: With a range of roughly 23,224 to 690,600, the median per sample was around 96,000 TCRs. TCRdb passed the RACE reads through MiXCR, listing each CDR3 protein once. The V and J calls here are based on TCRdb, not the publication. Of 300,000 to 450,000 distinct CDR3 sequences listed, around 5.5% are singletons. Noted time point: pre-sensitization, week 0. Treatment here: therapeutic diphenylcyclopropenone sensitization with weekly scalp DPC.

Sequenced here: whole blood, sampled in connection with sensitization to the hapten diphenylcyclopropenone (DPC). This clonotype was sampled from a woman aged 18-29 years with alopecia areata. Some clones in this sample may be carry-over from other donors' samples. This rearrangement joins TRBV3-1 to TRBJ2-2; unclear D gene. DNA of the CDR3: TGTGCCAGCAGCCAAGAGGGATGGCCCACCGGGGAGCTGTTTTTT. Protein: CASSQEGWPTGELFF.